This T cell receptor (beta chain) was sequenced during a study of T cells in Graves' hyperthyroidism and ophthalmopathy. Regarding this clonotype: Its matching antigen is unknown.

The V and J ends lost 0 bases and 4 bases respectively, with 13 bases between them. CDR3 length equals 16 residues. CDR1 and CDR2 (germline): MNHEY, SMNVEV (reference sequence). The CDR3 regions of TCR beta were amplified from RNA transcripts. A set of HTBI primers served as the primers for a first-round RT-PCR of the TCR CDR3. TCRdb passed the multiplex PCR reads through MiXCR, listing each CDR3 protein once. The data hold fewer than 450,000 distinct CDR3 sequences, with about a fifth observed a single time. Broader study findings: Most thyroid clonotypes that were expanded above 0.001 also turned up in blood.

Each person with ophthalmopathy scored at least 3 on the Clinical Activity Score, reached NOSPECS grade 4 or higher, and had been ill under 3 months. The PBMCs were taken from more than 8 ml of fresh peripheral blood. V and J are TRBV27 and TRBJ2-1; D is unclear. The material sequenced was blood. The TCR comes from a man younger than 35 with Graves' ophthalmopathy. The DNA of the CDR3 is TGTGCCAGCAGTTTATCCTCCGCGGAAGATTACAATGAGCAGTTCTTC. Residues: CASSLSSAEDYNEQFF.